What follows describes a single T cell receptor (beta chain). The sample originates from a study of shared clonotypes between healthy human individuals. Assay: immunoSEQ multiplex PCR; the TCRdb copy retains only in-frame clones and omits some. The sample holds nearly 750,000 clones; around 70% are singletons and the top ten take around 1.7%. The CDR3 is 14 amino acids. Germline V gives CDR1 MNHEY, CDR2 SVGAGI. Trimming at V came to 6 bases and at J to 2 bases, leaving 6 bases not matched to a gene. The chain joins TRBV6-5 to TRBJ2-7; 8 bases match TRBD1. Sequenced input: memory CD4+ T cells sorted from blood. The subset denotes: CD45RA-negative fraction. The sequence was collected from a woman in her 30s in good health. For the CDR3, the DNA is TGTGCCAGCAGCAGGGACAGGTGGGCCTACGAGCAGTACTTC. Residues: CASSRDRWAYEQYF.